This T cell receptor beta chain appears in the sequencing data of a study of T cells after yellow fever vaccination. Germline CDR1 SGHTA, CDR2 FQGNSA. Between the trimmed V and J ends, which lost 6 bases and 7 bases, there was a span of 24 bases. This CDR3 has 16 residues. This clonotype has a count of ten or more. What it binds is unknown. 5'RACE template switching added a universal primer site and UMIs to TCR cDNA. TCRdb passed the 5' RACE reads through MiXCR, listing each CDR3 protein once. This table has a few hundred thousand distinct CDR3 sequences, around 6.7% appearing once. Study-wide results and caveats: After the booster, around 95% of CD4 and approximately 90% of CD8 primary-response clones were re-detected. Clonotypes appearing in both CD4 and CD8 compartments existed, and their share was small. FACS-sorted repertoires could contain abundant clonotypes contaminating from the bulk population.

The TCR was taken from a man between 25 and 39 years old who received the YFV17D yellow fever vaccine. Sequencing used CD4+ T cells sorted from PBMCs, obtained on the day of the yellow fever booster vaccination. The V and J genes are TRBV7-2 and TRBJ1-2; TRBD1 might be the D (5 bases). The CDR3: CASSSDSAGLVSGYTF. The CDR3 region has the DNA TGTGCCAGCAGTTCCGATTCGGCAGGGCTTGTCTCTGGCTACACCTTC. Variable domain in full (rest from reference TRBV7-2 and TRBJ1-2): GAGVSQSPSNKVTEKGKDVELRCDPISGHTALYWYRQSLGQGLEFLIYFQGNSAPDKSGLPSDRFSAERTGGSVSTLTIQRTQQEDSAVYLCASSSDSAGLVSGYTFGSGTRLTVV.